A selection of T cell receptor beta chains follows, all from one sample in a study of shared T cell receptors in the human thymus. Method: immunoSEQ multiplex PCR; TCRdb's copy keeps in-frame clones and lacks some. This sample yields about 660,000 clones, of which around nine tenths are seen a single time; 0.0085% to 0.012% belongs to the top ten. The same sample was also used in a study of human thymus T cells.

Material for sequencing was thymocytes. The receptors stem from a boy less than two years old with a congenital heart defect. The CDR3 runs from the conserved cysteine through the conserved F or W. A D gene is named only where the DNA matches it firmly. Size tells how often a clone was seen (once, few, many) or the class of an expanded clone, and some rows leave it out.

clone_size	v_call	j_call	d_call	cdr3_nt	cdr3_aa
.	TRBV4-3	TRBJ2-2	TRBD2	TGCGCCAGCAGCCAAGAAGCCCGTCGGCGGGAGGGTACGTGCACCGGGGAGCTGTTTTTT	CASSQEARRREGTCTGELFF
.	TRBV18	TRBJ2-1	.	TGTGCCAGCTCACCTAGAGGCCCCCCCTACAATGAGCAGTTCTTC	CASSPRGPPYNEQFF
few	TRBV4-1	TRBJ1-4	TRBD1	TGCGCCAGCAGCCGTCCAGGGGGAAGGGATGAAAAACTGTTTTTT	CASSRPGGRDEKLFF
few	TRBV30	TRBJ2-7	TRBD2	TGTGCCTGGGGGCCGGGACTAGCGGGTTACGAGCAGTACTTC	CAWGPGLAGYEQYF
.	TRBV7-6	TRBJ2-2	TRBD2	TGTGCCAGCAGTTGGACTAGCCCGAACACCGGGGAGCTGTTTTTT	CASSWTSPNTGELFF
.	TRBV25-1	TRBJ2-1	TRBD2	TGTGCCAGCAGTCAAGTCTCGCGGGAGAGCTCCTACAATGAGCAGTTCTTC	CASSQVSRESSYNEQFF
.	TRBV6-1	TRBJ2-7	TRBD2	TGTGCCAGCAGCGGATTAGCGGGAGGGCAAGTCGAGCAGTACTTC	CASSGLAGGQVEQYF
.	TRBV14	TRBJ2-7	TRBD2	TGTGCCAGCAGCCAGGGACTAGCGGGACGGAGCTCCTACGAGCAGTACTTC	CASSQGLAGRSSYEQYF
.	TRBV6-4	TRBJ2-1	TRBD2	TGTGCCACCAATGAGGGTAGCGGGCCATGCTCCTACAATGAGCAGTTCTTC	CATNEGSGPCSYNEQFF
.	TRBV9	TRBJ2-2	.	TGTGCCAGCAGCGCTTTCCTCACCGGGGAGCTGTTTTTT	CASSAFLTGELFF
.	TRBV29-1	TRBJ2-1	.	TGCAGCGTTGAGTGGGAGGCTTACAATGAGCAGTTCTTC	CSVEWEAYNEQFF
.	TRBV29-1	TRBJ2-3	TRBD2	TGCAGCATAGGACTAGTTTTAGCAGATACGCAGTATTTT	CSIGLVLADTQYF
.	TRBV5-8	TRBJ1-2	.	TGTGCCAGCAGCAGCCTCAGCGGCTATGGCTACACCTTC	CASSSLSGYGYTF
.	TRBV20-1	TRBJ2-1	.	TGCAGTGCTAGAAATATGCAGTTCTTC	CSARNMQFF
.	TRBV11-3	TRBJ1-2	TRBD1	TGTGCCAGCGGAATGAACAGGGGTAACTATGGCTACACCTTC	CASGMNRGNYGYTF
.	TRBV7-8	TRBJ2-7	TRBD2	TGTGCCAGCACCCAGGGGGGTAGCGGGAGGATGGGCTCCTACGAGCAGTACTTC	CASTQGGSGRMGSYEQYF
few	TRBV27	TRBJ2-3	TRBD2	TGTGCCAGCAGTGACGCGGCTAGCGGGAGTGGGGATACGCAGTATTTT	CASSDAASGSGDTQYF
.	TRBV10-3	TRBJ2-1	.	TGTGCCATCAGTGAGGGTAATTGGGGCCACTCCTACAATGAGCAGTTCTTC	CAISEGNWGHSYNEQFF
.	TRBV15	TRBJ2-5	TRBD2	TGTGCCACCAGCAGAGAGGGGAGGGGTAGATTGTACCAAGAGACCCAGTACTTC	CATSREGRGRLYQETQYF
once	TRBV19	TRBJ2-7	TRBD2	TGTGCCAGTAGTCTTAGCGGGATTGGCGACGAGCAGTACTTC	CASSLSGIGDEQYF
.	TRBV5-6	TRBJ2-3	TRBD2	TGTGCCAGCAGCTTGGCCTATAGCGGGAGTCTGAGGGGCACAGATACGCAGTATTTT	CASSLAYSGSLRGTDTQYF
.	TRBV28	TRBJ1-4	.	TGTGCCAGCAGTTCCAAGCGCCGGGGGACGGTGGGTGAAAAACTGTTTTTT	CASSSKRRGTVGEKLFF
.	TRBV28	TRBJ2-7	TRBD2	TGTGCCAGCAGCAAACCCGTCAGCGGGGCCAGGAGTTACGAGCAGTACTTC	CASSKPVSGARSYEQYF
.	TRBV18	TRBJ1-2	.	TGTGCCAGCTCACCAGATCAGGGTAGTCCGAGATCGGGCTACACCTTC	CASSPDQGSPRSGYTF
.	TRBV27	TRBJ2-3	TRBD2	TGTGCCAGCAGTCGTAGCGGGAGGGGGACAGATACGCAGTATTTT	CASSRSGRGTDTQYF
few	TRBV14	TRBJ2-7	.	TGTGCCAGCAGCCAAGACAGGGGGGCCTACGAGCAGTACTTC	CASSQDRGAYEQYF
.	TRBV6-1	TRBJ2-7	TRBD1	TGTGCCATCAAAAACCCTGGACAGGGTGGCTACGAGCAGTACTTC	CAIKNPGQGGYEQYF
.	TRBV7-7	TRBJ2-7	.	TGTGCTAGCAGCCCAGCCCGGTCGGAACCGGGACACGACTACGAGCAGTACTTC	CASSPARSEPGHDYEQYF
.	TRBV5-4	TRBJ1-1	.	TGTGCCAGCAGCCAACCCGACGGCAGGATGGCTTTCTTT	CASSQPDGRMAFF
.	TRBV6-6	TRBJ2-7	.	TGTGCCAGCAAGGAGGGGGCCCACGAGCAGTACTTC	CASKEGAHEQYF
.	TRBV25-1	TRBJ2-2	TRBD1	TGTGCCAGCAGATCACGGAGGGCAGGGGGCGTGAACACCGGGGAGCTGTTTTTT	CASRSRRAGGVNTGELFF
.	TRBV4-1	TRBJ2-5	.	TGCGCCAGCAGCCAAGAGAGCGCGGAGGGCAAAGAGACCCAGTACTTC	CASSQESAEGKETQYF
.	TRBV4-2	TRBJ2-1	TRBD2	TGTGCCAGCAGCCAAGATTCGGGACTAGCGGACCTCTACAATGAGCAGTTCTTC	CASSQDSGLADLYNEQFF
.	TRBV2	TRBJ1-1	TRBD1	TGTGCCACCAGGACAGGGAGCACTGAAGCTTTCTTT	CATRTGSTEAFF
.	TRBV7-2	TRBJ2-1	TRBD2	TGTGCCAGCAGCTTACTAGCGGACTCCTACAATGAGCAGTTCTTC	CASSLLADSYNEQFF
.	TRBV5-4	TRBJ2-7	.	TGTGCCAGCAGCTTGACGGGAGTAGAGGCCGAGCAGTACTTC	CASSLTGVEAEQYF
.	TRBV11-2	TRBJ2-7	.	TGTGCCAGCAGCTCCCACTTTAGTGCCGCCCCGGGTAGTCGTGCGGAGCAGTACTTC	CASSSHFSAAPGSRAEQYF
.	TRBV28	TRBJ2-5	.	TGTGCCAGCAGTCCCCCGTCCGTCGGAGAGACCCAGTACTTC	CASSPPSVGETQYF
.	TRBV27	TRBJ2-3	TRBD2	TGTGCCAGCAGTTTATATGATAGCGGGAGACGGACAGATACGCAGTATTTT	CASSLYDSGRRTDTQYF
.	TRBV28	TRBJ2-7	.	TGTGCCAGCGTTCCAGGCAGTTCGCCTCGACAGTCCGACGAGCAGTACTTC	CASVPGSSPRQSDEQYF
.	TRBV4-2	TRBJ2-1	TRBD1	TGTGCCAGCAGCCTCCGGGACAGGCAAAACAATGAGCAGTTCTTC	CASSLRDRQNNEQFF
.	TRBV27	TRBJ2-7	TRBD2	TGTGCCAGCAGTCCCCATAGCGGGAGGAGGTCCTACGAGCAGTACTTC	CASSPHSGRRSYEQYF
.	TRBV4-2	TRBJ2-7	TRBD2	TGTGCCAGCAGCCCCGGGACTAGCGGGAGGGCCCTGGCCGAGCAGTACTTC	CASSPGTSGRALAEQYF
few	TRBV5-1	TRBJ2-7	.	TGCGCCAGCAGCTTGGTGGACGGGAAGGACGAGCAGTACTTC	CASSLVDGKDEQYF
.	TRBV4-1	TRBJ1-5	.	TGCGCCAGCAGCCAGACCGTTGGGCAGTCCAGCAATCAGCCCCAGCATTTT	CASSQTVGQSSNQPQHF